This TCR beta chain stems from a study of blood T cell repertoires in COVID-19. In the study overall: Acute and convalescent COVID-19 samples came from the United States, Italy and Spain. PBMCs, B-cell-depleted T cells, or T cells were the source of the cDNA or gDNA that made up the material.

Some clones are missing from TCRdb's copy, which holds only in-frame ones; the method was immunoSEQ multiplex PCR. The sample yields approximately 300,000 clones, 86% seen once. Germline CDR1 reads SGHAT; CDR2 reads FQNNGV. CDR3 size: 14 residues. Trimming removed 5 bases from V and 4 bases from J; junction bases left unmatched: 7. The chain is built from TRBV11-2 and TRBJ2-5; 7 bases are shared with TRBD2. The sequence came from a woman aged 50 to 65 with acute or convalescent COVID-19. Material: peripheral blood. CDR3 bases: TGTGCCAGCAGCCCGACTAGCATAACAGAGACCCAGTACTTC. Its translation is CASSPTSITETQYF.